The TCR beta chain under discussion was sequenced for a study of blood T cell repertoires in COVID-19 (dated by TCRdb to 2020 to 2022). Turning to the overall study: Samples from collaborators originated in the United States, Italy and Spain and spanned both the acute and convalescent phases of COVID-19. The prospective study material was composed of cDNA or gDNA derived from T cells, B-cell-depleted T cells, or PBMCs. Subjects who had been exposed to COVID-19, were actively infected with it, or had recovered from it provided the deeply sampled blood TCRbeta repertoires that made up the dataset. A freely available public database, intended as a resource for researchers studying the immune response to SARS-CoV-2, is where the repertoires were released. The samples were drawn from two sources: the first 160 participants of the ongoing ImmuneRACE study, and 1,000 to 1,500 subjects contributed by 6 global collaborators. A de-identified subject ID, COVID-19 status, age in years and sex were almost always included in the sample metadata. Where HLA class I and class II types were available, the types were taken from metadata supplied by the sample provider, not from assay-based typing.

On this clone itself: Its recognized antigen is unknown. No base quality information exists; no much larger clone differs at one position.

Enrolling through a virtual design, the prospective study's participants ranged in age from roughly 18 to 90 years and lived across some 22 United States geographic areas. Cohort assignment in the prospective study relied on participant-reported clinical history from a screening survey and a study questionnaire. For ImmuneRACE Cohort 3, a participant was defined as recovered based on two consecutive negative NP/OP PCR tests, clearance by a healthcare professional, or resolution of symptoms. In the prospective study, whole blood, serum and a nasopharyngeal or oropharyngeal swab were collected from each participant by mobile phlebotomists. Participants in the prospective study had the option to provide additional blood draws and questionnaires over an approximately 2-month period. Blood samples from the prospective study were shipped frozen or at room temperature prior to DNA extraction. Including cysteine and phenylalanine, the CDR3 has 12 amino acids. Just CDR3 DNA is preserved here, 36 bases in frame from base 1. V is pruned by 9 bases and J by 4 bases, leaving 3 bases of the junction without a gene match. As encoded in the germline V gene, CDR1 is MNHNS while CDR2 is SASEGT.

The immunoSEQ Assay, a bias-controlled multiplex PCR, was used to amplify TCRbeta CDR3 regions from genomic DNA. Turning to the authors' computational methods: The number of nucleated cells in each sample was estimated by amplification of reference gene primers within the assay. To quantify the absolute abundance of each unique TCRbeta CDR3 rearrangement, sequence reads were collapsed and filtered. For each sample, productive Simpson clonality was calculated as the square root of Simpson's diversity index over productive rearrangements. The table comes from immuneACCESS by way of TCRdb, which keeps in-frame sequences with V and J called. Part of the clones is missing from these tables; in studies checked, under half for an unresolved V gene and the rest for unknown reasons. V and J calls and clone size come straight from that table; D and trimming were deduced from the DNA. Recorded for this sample are 300,000 to 450,000 clones; 87% of them occurred a single time. The ten largest clones add up to around 1.3% of the sample.

General findings and caveats noted by the study authors: The quantity of clinical and demographic metadata differed by source and by participant and was supplied without curation.

The receptor was derived from a young man who had recovered from COVID-19. The chain uses TRBV6-1 and TRBJ2-5, and TRBD1 matches 9 of the central bases. The specimen was PBMCs or T cells enriched from blood (not recorded which). The CDR3 loop reads CASRTGVETQYF. The nucleotide sequence reads as follows: TGTGCCAGTAGGACAGGGGTAGAGACCCAGTACTTC.